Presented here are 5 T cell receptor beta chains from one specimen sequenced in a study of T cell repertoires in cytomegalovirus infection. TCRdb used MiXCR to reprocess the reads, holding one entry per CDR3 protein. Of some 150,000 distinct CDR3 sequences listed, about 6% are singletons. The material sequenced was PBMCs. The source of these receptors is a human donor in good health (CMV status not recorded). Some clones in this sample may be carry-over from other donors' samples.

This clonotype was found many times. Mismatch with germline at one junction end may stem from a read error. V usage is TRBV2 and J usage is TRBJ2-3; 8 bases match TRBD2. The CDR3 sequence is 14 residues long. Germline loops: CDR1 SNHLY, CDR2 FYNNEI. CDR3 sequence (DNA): TGTGCCAGCACTGAACAGCGGGGGTCAGATACGCAGTATTTT. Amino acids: CASTEQRGSDTQYF.

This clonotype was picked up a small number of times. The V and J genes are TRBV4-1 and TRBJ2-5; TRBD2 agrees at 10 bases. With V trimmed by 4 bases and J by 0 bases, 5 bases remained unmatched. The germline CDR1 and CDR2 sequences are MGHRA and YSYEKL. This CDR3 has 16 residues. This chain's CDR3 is CASSLSGGTYQETQYF. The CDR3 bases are TGCGCCAGCAGCCTTAGCGGGGGGACGTACCAAGAGACCCAGTACTTC.

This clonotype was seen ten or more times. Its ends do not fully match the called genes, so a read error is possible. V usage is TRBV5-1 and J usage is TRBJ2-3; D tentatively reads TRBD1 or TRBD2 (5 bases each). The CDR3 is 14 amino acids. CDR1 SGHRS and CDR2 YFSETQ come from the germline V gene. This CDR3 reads CASSLGVSTDTQYF. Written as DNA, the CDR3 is TGCGCCAGCAGTTTGGGGGTTAGCACAGATACGCAGTATTTT.

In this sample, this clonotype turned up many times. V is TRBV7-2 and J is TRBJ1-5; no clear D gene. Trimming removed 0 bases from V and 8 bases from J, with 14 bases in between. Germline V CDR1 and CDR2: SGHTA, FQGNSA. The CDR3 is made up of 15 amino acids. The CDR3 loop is CASSLAGLFREPQHF. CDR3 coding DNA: TGTGCCAGCAGCTTAGCTGGACTCTTTAGAGAGCCCCAGCATTTT.

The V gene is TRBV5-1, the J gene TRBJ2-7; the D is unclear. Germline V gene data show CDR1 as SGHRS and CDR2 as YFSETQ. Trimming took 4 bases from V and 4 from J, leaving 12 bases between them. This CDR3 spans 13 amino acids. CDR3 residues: CASSHSRRYEQYF. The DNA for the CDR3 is TGCGCCAGCAGCCACAGCCGGAGATACGAGCAGTACTTC.